Listed here are 31 T cell receptor beta chains from one sample, sequenced in a study of neurological immune-mediated disorders. The time point denotes: technical triplicate 1. TCRdb re-called the 5' RACE reads through MiXCR, storing one row per CDR3 protein. The table includes 35,000 to 40,000 distinct CDR3 sequences, 11% detected once. The sequenced sample was PBMCs. Receptor source: a man aged 55 to 70 with HTLV-1-associated myelopathy (HAM/TSP).

This clonotype was counted many times. This sequence joins TRBV20-1 and TRBJ2-1, with 12 nucleotides matching TRBD2. The trim removed 3 bases at V and 7 bases at J, leaving 16 bases unmatched. There are 18 residues in the CDR3. Germline-derived CDR1 and CDR2 are DFQATT and SNEGSKA (reference sequence). The CDR3 DNA is TGCAGTGCTAGTACCCCGACTAGCGGGAGAAGATCGAGAAATGAGCAGTTCTTC. Translation gives CSASTPTSGRRSRNEQFF.

This clonotype was observed many times. The gene calls are TRBV7-2 and TRBJ2-3; D not resolved. The germline V gene encodes CDR1 SGHTA and CDR2 FQGNSA. Trimming shortened V by 1 base and J by 2 bases, and 4 bases separated the two germline ends. The CDR3 loop spans 13 amino acids. The CDR3 region has the DNA TGTGCCAGCAGCTTAGACTTCACAGATACGCAGTATTTT. Protein: CASSLDFTDTQYF.

This clonotype was found a few times. The rearrangement joins TRBV7-3 to TRBJ2-3; D not resolved. The germline CDR1 and CDR2 sequences are SGHTA and FQGTGA. The CDR3 sequence is 15 residues long. V lost 5 bases and J lost 6, with 18 bases in between. CDR3 in amino acids: CASSPSKLSGDTQYF. CDR3 sequence (DNA): TGTGCCAGCAGCCCTTCGAAACTATCCGGGGATACGCAGTATTTT.

This clonotype was found many times. The V call is TRBV15, the J call TRBJ1-2; maybe TRBD1 (6 bases). The CDR3 loop spans 16 amino acids. V lost 1 base and J 7 bases, leaving 19 bases between the germline ends. Germline CDR1 is LNHNV and CDR2 is YYDKDF (reference sequence). The CDR3, as DNA: TGTGCCACCAGCAGAGGTTCGCATTTCCAGGGGTTTGGCTACACCTTC. Its translation: CATSRGSHFQGFGYTF. The whole variable domain, filled in from reference TRBV15 and TRBJ1-2, reads DAMVIQNPRYQVTQFGKPVTLSCSQTLNHNVMYWYQQKSSQAPKLLFHYYDKDFNNEADTPDNFQSRRPNTSFCFLDIRSPGLGDTAMYLCATSRGSHFQGFGYTFGSGTRLTVV.

This clonotype was recorded many times. The chain uses TRBV25-1 and TRBJ2-1, with D possibly matching TRBD2 (5 bases). The V gene lost 3 bases and the J gene lost 6 bases, with 6 bases spanning the gap. This CDR3 has 12 residues. The germline V gene encodes CDR1 MGHDK and CDR2 SYGVNS. The CDR3 is CASSDRGNEQFF. CDR3 DNA sequence: TGTGCCAGCAGTGACCGGGGCAATGAGCAGTTCTTC.

The chain recombines TRBV20-1 with TRBJ2-7, with 10 bases that match TRBD2. This CDR3 has 15 residues. The V gene end was trimmed by 0 bases and the J gene end by 3 bases; junction bases not matched to a gene: 5. Germline lookup yields CDR1 DFQATT and CDR2 SNEGSKA (reference sequence). The CDR3 DNA reads as TGCAGTGCTAGAGATTCCCCTAGCGGGAGCTACGAGCAGTACTTC. It is translated as CSARDSPSGSYEQYF.

Sample share makes this clonotype medium-sized. V usage is TRBV9 and J usage is TRBJ2-2; tentatively, D is TRBD2 (5 bases). This CDR3 contains 16 residues. Trimming took off 0 bases at V and 5 bases at J, with 14 bases between the two ends. CDR1 is SGDLS and CDR2 is YYNGEE in the germline V gene. For the CDR3, the DNA is TGTGCCAGCAGCGTAGCGGACGGCGGGCTGACCGGGGAGCTGTTTTTT. Encoded protein: CASSVADGGLTGELFF.

This clonotype was counted at least ten times. V is TRBV28 and J is TRBJ2-7; D not resolved. Trimming took 0 bases from V and 1 from J, leaving 10 bases between them. CDR1 and CDR2 (germline): MDHEN, SYDVKM. This CDR3 spans 15 amino acids. Here the CDR3 DNA reads TGTGCCAGCAGTTTATGGGGAACGAGTTCCTACGAGCAGTACTTC. This encodes CASSLWGTSSYEQYF.

This clonotype was observed at least ten times. The chain recombines TRBV9 with TRBJ2-2; D might be TRBD1 (6 bases). The V gene's germline CDR1 is SGDLS and CDR2 YYNGEE. The ends were cut back, 1 base at V and 4 bases at J, with 14 bases in the middle. CDR3 length: 16 residues. The chain's CDR3 is CASSVLTGSSTGELFF. CDR3 DNA: TGTGCCAGCAGCGTACTAACAGGGAGCAGCACCGGGGAGCTGTTTTTT. Supplemented by reference TRBV9 and TRBJ2-2, the full variable domain reads DSGVTQTPKHLITATGQRVTLRCSPRSGDLSVYWYQQSLDQGLQFLIQYYNGEERAKGNILERFSAQQFPDLHSELNLSSLELGDSALYFCASSVLTGSSTGELFFGEGSRLTVL.

This clonotype was counted at least ten times. V is TRBV5-1 and J is TRBJ1-1; D is unresolved. The CDR3 consists of 16 residues. V was clipped by 5 bases and J by 0 bases, with 17 bases between them. Germline V gives CDR1 SGHRS, CDR2 YFSETQ. CDR3 DNA: TGCGCCAGCAGACCTGTTCCCCTCGGATTGAACACTGAAGCTTTCTTT. Amino acids: CASRPVPLGLNTEAFF.

The sample holds many counts of this clonotype. The rearrangement links TRBV12-3 or TRBV12-4 to TRBJ1-2, with TRBD1 identical over 7 bases. V trimming: 6 bases; J trimming: 2 bases; junction bases outside the gene matches: 6. The CDR3 spans 14 residues. DNA of the CDR3: TGTGCCAGCAGCCGACAGGGCCAGAACTATGGCTACACCTTC. Protein sequence: CASSRQGQNYGYTF.

There are many counts of this clonotype. This chain joins TRBV5-1 and TRBJ1-6, with no clear D. CDR1 and CDR2 (germline): SGHRS, YFSETQ. The CDR3 runs to 15 residues. The V gene lost 4 bases and the J gene lost 3 bases, with 11 bases spanning the gap. CDR3 bases: TGCGCCAGCAGCGTGACTATGGGCTATAATTCACCCCTCCACTTT. It translates to CASSVTMGYNSPLHF. Full variable domain (remainder filled in from reference TRBV5-1 and TRBJ1-6): KAGVTQTPRYLIKTRGQQVTLSCSPISGHRSVSWYQQTPGQGLQFLFEYFSETQRNKGNFPGRFSGRQFSNSRSEMNVSTLELGDSALYLCASSVTMGYNSPLHFGNGTRLTVT.

This clonotype was observed many times. The J gene is TRBJ2-7, the V gene TRBV27; D possibly corresponds to TRBD2 (5 bases). Trimming stripped 3 bases from V and 3 bases from J, with 15 bases between. Germline V CDR1 and CDR2: MNHEY, SMNVEV (reference sequence). This CDR3 comprises 15 residues. CDR3 region: CASSFGGPGGYEQYF. As DNA, the CDR3 is TGTGCCAGCAGTTTCGGAGGCCCGGGCGGCTACGAGCAGTACTTC.

The CDR3 loop is CAISEYGYNERFF. The CDR3 DNA reads as TGTGCCATCAGTGAGTACGGGTACAATGAGCGATTCTTC. V is TRBV10-3 and J is TRBJ2-1, with unresolved D. Between the trimmed V and J ends, which lost 1 base and 16 bases, there was a span of 17 bases. The CDR3 extends over 13 amino acids. CDR1 and CDR2 (germline): ENHRY, SYGVKD.

This clonotype occurred many times. The chain couples TRBV18 to TRBJ1-3; D possibly corresponds to TRBD1 (6 bases). CDR1 is KGHSH and CDR2 is LQKENI in the germline V gene. Trimming shortened V by 5 bases and J by 0 bases, and 11 bases separated the two germline ends. The CDR3 is 15 residues long. The CDR3 spells CASSTDRSSGNTIYF. The CDR3 region has the DNA TGTGCCAGCTCAACCGACAGGTCCTCTGGAAACACCATATATTTT.

The sample holds many counts of this clonotype. The V gene is TRBV3-1, the J gene TRBJ2-7; 9 positions match TRBD2. Trimming removed 1 base from V and 7 bases from J; junction bases left unmatched: 8. The CDR3 consists of 15 residues. From germline, CDR1 is LGHDT and CDR2 YNNKEL (reference sequence). CDR3 protein: CASSQAVAGGLEQYF. The CDR3, as DNA: TGTGCCAGCAGCCAAGCGGTCGCGGGAGGGTTGGAGCAGTACTTC.

This clonotype occurred many times. V usage is TRBV7-2 and J usage is TRBJ2-2, with 13 bases lining up with TRBD2. This CDR3 comprises 16 residues. After removal of 3 bases from V and 5 bases from J, the junction contained 3 bases not matched to a gene. The germline CDR1 and CDR2 sequences are SGHTA and FQGNSA. In DNA, the CDR3 is TGTGCCAGCAGCTTGAGGACTAGCGGGAGTACCGGGGAGCTGTTTTTT. Encoded protein: CASSLRTSGSTGELFF.

This clonotype was seen ten or more times. The chain joins TRBV20-1 to TRBJ1-4; D is possibly TRBD1 (6 bases). The CDR3 is 16 residues long. CDR1 and CDR2 (germline): DFQATT, SNEGSKA (reference sequence). The V and J ends lost 6 bases and 4 bases respectively, with 21 bases between them. The chain's CDR3 is CSAPDPRQGRNEKLFF. The CDR3 DNA reads TGCAGTGCCCCCGACCCCCGGCAGGGGCGTAATGAAAAACTGTTTTTT.

This clonotype came up many times. The chain employs TRBV5-1 and TRBJ1-1; a weak D match, TRBD1 (5 bases). Trimming stripped 5 bases from V and 2 bases from J, with 13 bases between. This CDR3 spans 14 amino acids. Germline V gene lookup returns CDR1 SGHRS and CDR2 YFSETQ. The chain's CDR3 is CASRSQAENTEAFF. As DNA, the CDR3 is TGCGCCAGCAGATCACAGGCGGAAAACACTGAAGCTTTCTTT.

This clonotype was observed many times. This rearrangement joins TRBV11-2 to TRBJ1-3; D unresolved. Germline V gene lookup returns CDR1 SGHAT and CDR2 FQNNGV. The CDR3 length is 17 residues. V lost 0 bases to trimming and J lost 0 bases, with 12 bases between them. The CDR3 reads CASSLEGVGSSGNTIYF. In nucleotides, the CDR3 is TGTGCCAGCAGCTTAGAAGGAGTGGGCAGCTCTGGAAACACCATATATTTT.

This clonotype was seen repeatedly, ten times or more. The genes are TRBV7-9 and TRBJ1-2; tentatively, D is TRBD1 (6 bases). Trimming pared 2 bases from V and 4 bases from J, leaving 14 bases between. Germline V lookup: CDR1 SEHNR, CDR2 FQNEAQ (reference sequence). This CDR3 is 15 amino acids long. DNA of the CDR3: TGTGCCAGCAGCTTACACCTGGGGGCGGTCTATGGCTACACCTTC. This encodes CASSLHLGAVYGYTF.

This clonotype was counted many times. The chain links TRBV5-1 to TRBJ1-3, with TRBD1 matching over 7 bases. Looked up from germline, CDR1 is SGHRS and CDR2 is YFSETQ. V lost 4 bases, J lost 3 bases, and 10 bases stayed unmatched. This CDR3 is 16 amino acids long. Here the CDR3 reads CASSPPGTEIGNTIYF. Here the CDR3 DNA reads TGCGCCAGCAGCCCCCCCGGGACAGAAATTGGAAACACCATATATTTT. The variable domain in full, completed from reference TRBV5-1 and TRBJ1-3, reads KAGVTQTPRYLIKTRGQQVTLSCSPISGHRSVSWYQQTPGQGLQFLFEYFSETQRNKGNFPGRFSGRQFSNSRSEMNVSTLELGDSALYLCASSPPGTEIGNTIYFGEGSWLTVV.

This clonotype was detected many times. The chain combines TRBV5-1 with TRBJ2-7; 11 bases match TRBD2. CDR1 and CDR2 from the germline V gene are SGHRS and YFSETQ. With 0 bases clipped from V and 4 bases from J, the junction kept 9 bases outside the gene matches. The CDR3 length is 17 residues. CDR3 residues: CASSLGPSGRTTYEQYF. CDR3 coding DNA: TGCGCCAGCAGCTTGGGTCCTAGCGGGAGGACTACTTACGAGCAGTACTTC.

This clonotype came up a few times. The chain employs TRBV6-5 and TRBJ1-3; D is unclear. Trimming removed 8 bases from V and 1 base from J, with 12 bases in between. CDR1 is MNHEY, CDR2 SVGAGI, per germline. The CDR3 loop spans 14 amino acids. The CDR3 protein is CASSRSTSGNTIYF. In nucleotides, the CDR3 is TGTGCCAGCTCCAGGTCGACATCTGGAAACACCATATATTTT.

In its sample, this clonotype was seen many times. The chain recombines TRBV28 with TRBJ2-5, with TRBD2 matching 7 bases. This CDR3 is built from 14 residues. Trimming took 2 bases from V and 5 from J; bases not matched to a gene: 5. The V gene's germline CDR1 is MDHEN and CDR2 SYDVKM. The CDR3 nucleotides are TGTGCCAGCAGTTTAAGTCCAGCGGGGGAGACCCAGTACTTC. Protein: CASSLSPAGETQYF.

There are many counts of this clonotype. This chain links TRBV27 with TRBJ2-5, with a weak D call TRBD1 (8 bases). Germline V gives CDR1 MNHEY, CDR2 SMNVEV (reference sequence). This CDR3 is built from 14 residues. The V and J ends lost 10 bases and 2 bases respectively, with 17 bases between them. In DNA, the CDR3 is TGTGCCACCGCAGGGGGCGGGAGACAAGAGACCCAGTACTTC. Protein product: CATAGGGRQETQYF.

This clonotype was picked up many times. The chain has TRBV20-1 and TRBJ2-3; D uncertain. The V end lost 0 bases, the J end lost 4 bases, and 5 bases lay between the germline ends. Germline CDR1 is DFQATT and CDR2 is SNEGSKA (reference sequence). The CDR3 runs 12 residues. CDR3 bases: TGCAGTGCTAGAGATAACGCAGATACGCAGTATTTT. It translates to CSARDNADTQYF.

This clonotype has ten or more counts. J is TRBJ1-2 and V is TRBV29-1; 12 bases agree with TRBD1. Unmatched junction bases numbered 7, after V lost 4 bases and J lost 4 bases. Germline lookup yields CDR1 SQVTM and CDR2 ANQGSEA. The CDR3 loop spans 15 amino acids. The CDR3 nucleotides read TGCAGCGTTGGGGGGACAGGGGGCGTGAGCTATGGCTACACCTTC. It translates to CSVGGTGGVSYGYTF.

This clonotype was observed at least ten times. The chain is built from TRBV24-1 and TRBJ2-1; D is unresolved. The V end lost 0 bases, the J end lost 6 bases, and 5 bases lay between the germline ends. The CDR3 runs to 13 residues. Per germline, CDR1 KGHDR and CDR2 SFDVKD. CDR3 DNA sequence: TGTGCCACCAGTGATTTGTTCCTCAATGAGCAGTTCTTC. Translating it yields CATSDLFLNEQFF.

The chain recombines TRBV10-3 with TRBJ2-3; possible D gene TRBD1, 7 bases. The V end lost 7 bases, the J end lost 6 bases, and 20 bases lay between the germline ends. The germline CDR1 and CDR2 sequences are ENHRY and SYGVKD. The CDR3 length is 15 residues. The CDR3 reads CAITQGGGGADTQYF. The CDR3 coding sequence is TGTGCCATCACCCAGGGGGGTGGAGGCGCTGATACGCAGTATTTT.

The V call is TRBV12-3 or TRBV12-4, the J call TRBJ1-1; D call uncertain. With 8 bases removed from V and 8 bases from J, the gap between germline ends came to 12 bases. This CDR3 comprises 11 residues. CDR3 sequence reads: CASPYLFEAFF. DNA for the CDR3: TGTGCCAGCCCCTACCTGTTCGAAGCTTTCTTT.